A single sample is the source of the 7 T cell receptor beta chains below, sequenced in a study of OX40 agonist ivuxolimab in advanced cancers. Here immunoSEQ multiplex PCR was the method, and the copy in TCRdb shows in-frame clones only, minus some. The data contain tens of thousands of clones, about nine tenths of them seen just once; the ten biggest clones take up about 0.33%. This material consisted of CD4+ or CD8+ T cells sorted from blood, taken in a trial of the OX40 agonist ivuxolimab. These receptors were taken from an adult with an advanced solid tumor such as melanoma, head and neck, liver or kidney cancer.

This chain connects TRBV15 to TRBJ2-2, with 7 bases matching TRBD1. Germline V gene data show CDR1 as LNHNV and CDR2 as YYDKDF (reference sequence). The J segment lost 4 bases and the V segment lost 2 bases, leaving 7 bases of the junction unmatched. This CDR3 region has 16 residues. CDR3 region: CATSRSRTGRTGELFF. CDR3 nucleotide sequence: TGTGCCACCAGCAGAAGCCGGACAGGACGCACCGGGGAGCTGTTTTTT.

The chain combines TRBV5-5 with TRBJ1-5; D ambiguous. V lost 4 bases and J lost 3, with 5 bases in between. Germline CDR1 and CDR2: SGHKS and YYEKEE (reference sequence). The CDR3 extends over 12 amino acids. The CDR3 coding sequence is TGTGCCAGCAGCCAACCCAATCAGCCCCAGCATTTT. Protein: CASSQPNQPQHF.

The J gene is TRBJ2-5, the V gene TRBV19; D uncertain. Germline CDR1 LNHDA, CDR2 SQIVND (reference sequence). The CDR3 sequence is 13 residues long. Trimming removed 3 bases at V and 2 bases at J, with 7 bases between. CDR3 in amino acids: CASSIRGQETQYF. CDR3 bases: TGTGCCAGTAGTATCCGAGGACAAGAGACCCAGTACTTC.

This chain joins TRBV28 and TRBJ1-3, with 9 bases identical to TRBD1. In germline, CDR1 is MDHEN, CDR2 SYDVKM. Germline trimming cut 2 bases from V and 2 bases from J; bases unmatched to any gene: 1. The CDR3 is 15 residues long. Here the CDR3 reads CASSLTGGPGNTIYF. CDR3 bases: TGTGCCAGCAGTTTAACAGGGGGCCCTGGAAACACCATATATTTT.

This chain's CDR3 is CASSDQIGGPPKAFF. CDR3 DNA sequence: TGTGCCAGCAGTGATCAAATAGGGGGGCCGCCGAAAGCTTTCTTT. J is TRBJ1-1 and V is TRBV6-1; D is perhaps TRBD1 (6 bases). CDR1 is MNHNS and CDR2 is SASEGT in the germline V gene. This CDR3 comprises 15 residues. V lost 3 bases and J 9 bases, leaving 20 bases between the germline ends.

The genes are TRBV19 and TRBJ2-2; TRBD1 aligns across 8 bases. CDR1 LNHDA and CDR2 SQIVND come from the germline V gene (reference sequence). This CDR3 is 15 amino acids long. V lost 5 bases to trimming and J lost 5 bases; unmatched junction nucleotides: 7. Written as DNA, the CDR3 is TGTGCCAGTAGTCCGTGGGACAGGCAAACCGGGGAGCTGTTTTTT. Translated: CASSPWDRQTGELFF.

The rearrangement links TRBV5-1 to TRBJ2-2, with 13 bases that match TRBD2. The CDR3 has 20 amino acids. With 4 bases clipped from V and 0 bases from J, the junction kept 12 bases outside the gene matches. The germline gives CDR1 SGHRS, CDR2 YFSETQ. In DNA, the CDR3 is TGCGCCAGCAGCCGATCCCCGGGACTAGCGGGGTATGCGAACACCGGGGAGCTGTTTTTT. Protein sequence: CASSRSPGLAGYANTGELFF.